The 12 T cell receptor beta chains below all came from one sample that was sequenced in a study of neurological immune-mediated disorders. TCRdb redid the calling of the 5' RACE reads with MiXCR, one entry per CDR3 protein. The repertoire includes about 66,000 distinct CDR3 sequences, less than 5.5% of them detected once, and 6.9% sits in the top ten. Input material: PBMCs. These TCRs come from a man under 40 with multiple sclerosis.

The chain employs TRBV7-7 and TRBJ2-1; 8 bases align to TRBD2. The CDR3 is 16 residues long. Trimming took 4 bases from V and 6 from J; bases not matched to a gene: 11. The germline CDR1 and CDR2 sequences are SSHAT and FNYEAQ (reference sequence). The CDR3 loop reads CASSSVPAGEGNEQFF. The CDR3 bases are TGTGCCAGCAGCTCCGTTCCAGCGGGGGAGGGCAATGAGCAGTTCTTC.

This clonotype has ten or more counts. J is TRBJ2-5 and V is TRBV5-4; D call uncertain. The CDR3 extends over 14 amino acids. The germline CDR1 and CDR2 sequences are SGHNT and YYREEE (reference sequence). The V end lost 4 bases, the J end lost 1 base, and 11 bases lay between the germline ends. CDR3 in amino acids: CASSRPPVQETQYF. The DNA of the CDR3 is TGTGCCAGCAGCCGCCCCCCCGTCCAAGAGACCCAGTACTTC.

This clonotype was observed many times. The CDR3 DNA is TGTGCCAGCTCACCACAGCCCAAAAACATTCAGTACTTC. Translation: CASSPQPKNIQYF. The V call is TRBV18, the J call TRBJ2-4; D remains unclear. V was cut by 1 base and J by 2 bases, with 3 bases left in between. The CDR3 is 13 amino acids. Germline CDR1 and CDR2: KGHSH and LQKENI.

Ten or more counts support this clonotype. The chain links TRBV12-3 or TRBV12-4 to TRBJ1-1, with 7 bases that match TRBD1. Trimming removed 0 bases from V and 2 bases from J; junction bases left unmatched: 3. The CDR3 runs to 15 residues. The CDR3 DNA is TGTGCCAGCAGTTTAGCCGGGACAGCAAACACTGAAGCTTTCTTT. Encoded protein: CASSLAGTANTEAFF.

This clonotype was seen ten or more times. This sequence joins TRBV9 and TRBJ1-2; TRBD1 agrees at 10 bases. Per the germline V gene, CDR1 is SGDLS and CDR2 is YYNGEE. The CDR3 sequence is 17 residues long. With V trimmed by 4 bases and J by 8 bases, 17 bases remained unmatched. The CDR3 DNA follows: TGTGCCAGCAGCCCCACGGGGACAGGGGCGGGGGCGAAAGGCTACACCTTC. Translating it yields CASSPTGTGAGAKGYTF.

This clonotype has at least ten counts. V and J are TRBV18 and TRBJ1-5; perhaps TRBD1 as D (5 bases). This CDR3 comprises 14 residues. With 3 bases removed from V and 8 bases from J, the gap between germline ends came to 14 bases. CDR1 KGHSH and CDR2 LQKENI come from the germline V gene. In DNA, the CDR3 is TGTGCCAGCTCACCCCGGGGGGAAGGGGAGCCCCAGCATTTT. It specifies CASSPRGEGEPQHF.

Turning to this clonotype: A read error may produce the germline difference seen at one junction end. The rearrangement uses TRBV27 and TRBJ1-6, with unresolved D. Germline V CDR1 and CDR2: MNHEY, SMNVEV (reference sequence). The CDR3 has 14 residues. The CDR3 region has the DNA TGTGCCAGCAGTTTATTAGTTCGAGGTTCACCCCTCAACTTT. Its protein is CASSLLVRGSPLNF.

This clonotype was seen repeatedly, ten times or more. J is TRBJ2-3 and V is TRBV7-8, with no clear D. CDR1 SGHVS and CDR2 FQNEAQ come from the germline V gene. The CDR3 is 13 residues long. Trimming left V 0 bases short and J 12 bases short, with 13 bases between. CDR3 residues: CASSLAGWVAQYF. CDR3 in DNA: TGTGCCAGCAGCTTAGCGGGGTGGGTGGCTCAGTATTTT.

This clonotype was seen repeatedly, ten times or more. This sequence joins TRBV12-3 or TRBV12-4 and TRBJ1-2, with D possibly matching TRBD1 (5 bases). The CDR3 length is 14 residues. Trimming removed 8 bases at V and 2 bases at J, with 15 bases between. DNA for the CDR3: TGTGCCAGCCGTTCGAGACAGACAAACTATGGCTACACCTTC. The encoded protein is CASRSRQTNYGYTF.

In its sample, this clonotype is medium-sized (0.01 to 0.1%). This chain links TRBV27 with TRBJ1-2; D gene ambiguous. Germline CDR1 reads MNHEY; CDR2 reads SMNVEV (reference sequence). The CDR3 sequence is 11 residues long. With 6 bases removed from V and 5 bases from J, the gap between germline ends came to 7 bases. CDR3 residues: CASSGDYGYTF. The DNA for the CDR3 is TGTGCCAGCAGCGGGGATTATGGCTACACCTTC.

This clonotype was found many times. This chain joins TRBV4-1 and TRBJ1-2; D unclear. Between the trimmed V and J ends, which lost 1 base and 7 bases, there was a span of 4 bases. CDR1 and CDR2 (germline): MGHRA, YSYEKL. The CDR3 is 11 residues long. The CDR3 coding sequence is TGCGCCAGCAGCCAAGGGGCTGGCTACACCTTC. Its protein is CASSQGAGYTF.

The sample holds many counts of this clonotype. The chain recombines TRBV12-3 or TRBV12-4 with TRBJ2-2; D not resolved. The CDR3 has 14 amino acids. Trimming shortened V by 5 bases and J by 8 bases, and 15 bases separated the two germline ends. The CDR3 sequence: CASSGSIGMGELFF. In nucleotides, the CDR3 is TGTGCCAGCAGTGGCTCGATCGGTATGGGGGAGCTGTTTTTT.